Below, 29 T cell receptor beta chains from the same sample are listed, as sequenced in a study of blood T cell repertoires in COVID-19. The assay was immunoSEQ multiplex PCR, and TCRdb's table has in-frame clones only and misses some. Among approximately 250,000 clones, 83% were seen once, and the ten largest hold roughly 5.5%. Sequenced: peripheral blood. The receptors here all came from a human donor in a cohort sampled during active COVID-19.

This clone has a count of ten or more. The chain uses TRBV7-9 and TRBJ2-1; 7 nucleotides align to TRBD1. The CDR3 contains 14 residues. Germline CDR1 is SEHNR and CDR2 is FQNEAQ (reference sequence). V shed 1 base, J shed 7 bases, and the junction held 4 bases outside the gene matches. The CDR3 nucleotides are TGTGCCAGCAGCTTAGAGGGGGCGAAGAATGAGCAGTTCTTC. Protein: CASSLEGAKNEQFF.

The V call is TRBV5-1, the J call TRBJ2-3; D gene uncertain. Trimming left V 4 bases short and J 0 bases short, with 12 bases between. The CDR3 totals 15 residues. The V gene's germline CDR1 is SGHRS and CDR2 YFSETQ. The DNA for the CDR3 is TGCGCCAGCAGCACAGCTACCGCTAGCACAGATACGCAGTATTTT. Residues: CASSTATASTDTQYF.

This clone was observed many times. The chain has TRBV7-9 and TRBJ2-2; D is undetermined. The CDR3 consists of 13 residues. Per germline, CDR1 SEHNR and CDR2 FQNEAQ (reference sequence). Trimming pared 1 base from V and 6 bases from J, leaving 6 bases between. CDR3 DNA: TGTGCCAGCAGCTTAGGAGCCCCCGGGGAGCTGTTTTTT. This encodes CASSLGAPGELFF.

The chain combines TRBV7-8 with TRBJ2-5; weak D call: TRBD2 (5 bases). Deletions cut 8 bases from V and 4 bases from J, with 11 bases between. Germline V gene data show CDR1 as SGHVS and CDR2 as FQNEAQ. The CDR3 is 12 residues long. This CDR3 reads CASSLTRETQYF. In nucleotides, the CDR3 is TGTGCCAGCTCCCTCACTAGAGAGACCCAGTACTTC.

The chain joins TRBV5-1 to TRBJ2-7, with 11 bases matching TRBD2. CDR3 length: 16 residues. After removal of 4 bases from V and 2 bases from J, the junction contained 8 bases not matched to a gene. In germline, CDR1 is SGHRS, CDR2 YFSETQ. The DNA for the CDR3 is TGCGCCAGCAGCGCGATCGCTAGCGGGGGGCCCTACGAGCAGTACTTC. Amino acid sequence: CASSAIASGGPYEQYF.

The chain joins TRBV19 to TRBJ2-2, with 7 bases identical to TRBD1. The CDR3 has 14 residues. The junction had 10 bases not matched to a gene; V was cut back by 8 bases and J by 7 bases. Germline CDR1 and CDR2: LNHDA and SQIVND (reference sequence). The CDR3 sequence: CASARQGSSGELFF. CDR3 coding DNA: TGTGCCAGTGCCCGACAGGGCAGTAGCGGGGAGCTGTTTTTT.

This rearrangement joins TRBV7-6 to TRBJ2-7, with D unclear. Trimming removed 2 bases at V and 1 base at J, with 12 bases between. The germline CDR1 and CDR2 sequences are SGHVS and FNYEAQ. The CDR3 extends over 15 amino acids. This chain's CDR3 is CASSLIASPSYEQYF. The CDR3 DNA reads TGTGCCAGCAGCTTAATCGCGTCACCGTCCTACGAGCAGTACTTC. The full variable domain, completed using reference TRBV7-6 and TRBJ2-7, is GAGVSQSPRYKVTKRGQDVALRCDPISGHVSLYWYRQALGQGPEFLTYFNYEAQQDKSGLPNDRFSAERPEGSISTLTIQRTEQRDSAMYRCASSLIASPSYEQYFGPGTRLTVT.

The CDR3 DNA reads TGTGCCAGCAGCTCCAGGGATAACGAGCAGTACTTC. Translated, it gives CASSSRDNEQYF. V is TRBV11-2 and J is TRBJ2-7; possible D gene TRBD1, 5 bases. Germline CDR1 SGHAT, CDR2 FQNNGV. The germline V and J ends were trimmed by 4 bases and 5 bases, with 9 bases remaining between them. This CDR3 is built from 12 residues.

This clone showed up just a few times. The rearrangement uses TRBV18 and TRBJ2-2; 9 bases match TRBD1. CDR3 length: 16 amino acids. V lost 4 bases, J lost 4 bases, and 7 bases stayed unmatched. Per the germline V gene, CDR1 is KGHSH and CDR2 is LQKENI. The DNA for the CDR3 is TGTGCCAGCTCACTTGACAGGGGGGCCTCCACCGGGGAGCTGTTTTTT. It codes for CASSLDRGASTGELFF.

Remarks on this clone: One end of the junction varies from germline; a read error may be responsible. V gene TRBV7-7 combines with J gene TRBJ2-1; 12 nucleotides agree with TRBD1. Germline-derived CDR1 and CDR2 are SSHAT and FNYEAQ (reference sequence). The length of the CDR3 is 15 residues. The CDR3 reads CASSLGQGAPNEQFF. The CDR3 DNA follows: TGTGCTAGCAGCCTGGGACAGGGGGCCCCAAATGAGCAGTTCTTC.

This rearrangement joins TRBV3-1 (or the pseudogene TRBV3-2) to TRBJ2-1; 16 bases line up with TRBD2. Germline-derived CDR1 and CDR2 are LGHDT and YNNKEL (reference sequence). The CDR3 is made up of 19 amino acids. The J segment lost 0 bases and the V segment lost 3 bases, leaving 5 bases of the junction unmatched. Written as DNA, the CDR3 is TGTGCCAGCAGCCAGAGGGGACTAGCGGGAGGGGGCTCCTACAATGAGCAGTTCTTC. This gives the protein CASSQRGLAGGGSYNEQFF.

The chain has TRBV11-3 and TRBJ1-3; TRBD1 might be the D (5 bases). V gave up 1 base and J gave up 6 bases, with 10 bases separating them. The V gene's germline CDR1 is SGHNT and CDR2 YENEEA. The CDR3 has 14 amino acids. This CDR3 reads CASSLGPGENTIYF. The DNA of the CDR3 is TGTGCCAGCAGCTTAGGACCGGGGGAAAACACCATATATTTT.

This chain uses TRBV6-5 with TRBJ1-6; 7 nucleotides align to TRBD1. The CDR3 runs to 15 residues. Unmatched junction bases numbered 7, after V lost 4 bases and J lost 7 bases. Germline lookup yields CDR1 MNHEY and CDR2 SVGAGI. CDR3 loop: CASSSSSTGNSPLHF. CDR3 nucleotide sequence: TGTGCCAGCAGTTCCTCCTCGACAGGGAATTCACCCCTCCACTTT.

The chain couples TRBV28 to TRBJ2-3; TRBD2 agrees at 7 bases. The V and J ends lost 4 bases and 1 base, in that order; junction bases with no gene match: 11. The CDR3 has 17 residues. Germline values: CDR1 MDHEN, CDR2 SYDVKM. CDR3 amino acids: CASSSGGEGSGTDTQYF. CDR3 coding DNA: TGTGCCAGCAGTTCGGGGGGAGAGGGGTCCGGCACAGATACGCAGTATTTT.

Ten or more counts support this clone. This chain links TRBV21-1 with TRBJ2-1; TRBD1, as called in the table, went unchecked against the DNA. TRBV21-1 is labeled a pseudogene. This CDR3 region has 11 residues. CDR3 loop: CASSKGHEQFF. For the CDR3, the DNA is TGTGCCAGCAGCAAAGGGCACGAGCAGTTCTTC.

This chain uses TRBV28 with TRBJ1-3, with D uncertain. This CDR3 comprises 15 residues. Germline V gives CDR1 MDHEN, CDR2 SYDVKM. V was trimmed by 8 bases and J by 4 bases, leaving 18 bases between them. The DNA for the CDR3 is TGTGCCAGCTGGGGAGGGATCGGCCCCGGAAACACCATATATTTT. Translated, it gives CASWGGIGPGNTIYF.

J is TRBJ2-1 and V is TRBV5-1; 8 nucleotides line up with TRBD2. The CDR3 has 19 residues. Trimming took 0 bases from V and 0 from J; bases not matched to a gene: 11. Germline loops: CDR1 SGHRS, CDR2 YFSETQ. CDR3: CASSLGGPSGSSSYNEQFF. The CDR3 nucleotides are TGCGCCAGCAGCTTGGGTGGGCCTAGCGGGTCGAGCTCCTACAATGAGCAGTTCTTC. Full variable domain (outside the CDR3, taken from reference TRBV5-1 and TRBJ2-1): KAGVTQTPRYLIKTRGQQVTLSCSPISGHRSVSWYQQTPGQGLQFLFEYFSETQRNKGNFPGRFSGRQFSNSRSEMNVSTLELGDSALYLCASSLGGPSGSSSYNEQFFGPGTRLTVL.

This clone appeared a single time. This chain joins TRBV6-5 and TRBJ2-7; D is possibly TRBD2 (5 bases). V gave up 6 bases and J gave up 0 bases, with 9 bases separating them. This CDR3 spans 13 amino acids. CDR1 is MNHEY, CDR2 SVGAGI, per germline. CDR3 sequence (DNA): TGTGCCAGCAGCCCCGGGGTCTCCTACGAGCAGTACTTC. Encoded protein: CASSPGVSYEQYF.

The V call is TRBV7-9, the J call TRBJ2-5; TRBD1 matches 8 bases. V was pared by 3 bases and J by 2 bases, with 8 bases of the junction left unmatched. Looked up from germline, CDR1 is SEHNR and CDR2 is FQNEAQ (reference sequence). CDR3 length: 16 residues. The CDR3 nucleotides are TGTGCCAGCAGCTTTCGGACAGGGTTAGGGCAAGAGACCCAGTACTTC. It encodes CASSFRTGLGQETQYF.

The gene calls are TRBV7-6 and TRBJ2-1, with 9 bases aligning to TRBD2. The V gene's germline CDR1 is SGHVS and CDR2 FNYEAQ. This CDR3 spans 16 amino acids. Unmatched junction bases numbered 9, after V lost 3 bases and J lost 6 bases. CDR3 nucleotides: TGTGCCAGCAGCTTGGCATTAGGCGGGAGGGCCAATGAGCAGTTCTTC. Protein sequence: CASSLALGGRANEQFF.

The rearrangement joins TRBV6-5 to TRBJ2-4, with TRBD2 matching over 7 bases. V gave up 4 bases and J gave up 7 bases; unmatched junction bases: 4. The V gene's germline CDR1 is MNHEY and CDR2 SVGAGI. This CDR3 has 13 residues. The CDR3, as DNA: TGTGCCAGCAGTTTTCAGGGAGGGAACATTCAGTACTTC. Encoded protein: CASSFQGGNIQYF.

The rearrangement uses TRBV19 and TRBJ2-3; D is ambiguous. CDR1 is LNHDA, CDR2 SQIVND, per germline (reference sequence). Trimming cost V 2 bases and J 0 bases, with 12 bases left between them. This CDR3 is built from 16 residues. This CDR3 reads CASSIRTASSTDTQYF. The CDR3 DNA sequence: TGTGCCAGTAGTATACGTACAGCCTCTAGCACAGATACGCAGTATTTT.

The genes are TRBV28 and TRBJ2-7, with TRBD1 matching 8 bases. Germline V gene lookup returns CDR1 MDHEN and CDR2 SYDVKM. This CDR3 spans 14 amino acids. J gave up 2 bases and V 5 bases, and 5 bases lay outside the gene matches. In DNA form, the CDR3 reads TGTGCCAGCAGTCTCCAGGACAGGGCCTACGAGCAGTACTTC. It specifies CASSLQDRAYEQYF.

CDR3 in DNA: TGTGCCAGTAGAACCGGGACTCTGAACACCGGGGAGCTGTTTTTT. Translating gives CASRTGTLNTGELFF. The chain uses TRBV19 and TRBJ2-2; tentative D call: TRBD2 (6 bases). This CDR3 is built from 15 residues. Germline assignment: CDR1 LNHDA and CDR2 SQIVND (reference sequence). Between the trimmed V and J ends, which lost 6 bases and 1 base, there was a span of 12 bases.

The chain is built from TRBV6-2 or TRBV6-3 and TRBJ2-1; a weak D match, TRBD2 (5 bases). Germline V CDR1 and CDR2: MNHEY, SVGEGT. This CDR3 region has 16 residues. The V end was cut by 1 base, the J end by 10 bases, with 20 bases between. The CDR3, as DNA: TGTGCCAGCAGTTACTGGGCTAGCTCCGAGGTCGGGGAGCAGTTCTTC. It codes for CASSYWASSEVGEQFF.

The count of this clone is one. The genes are TRBV2 and TRBJ2-3; 7 positions match TRBD2. CDR1 is SNHLY and CDR2 is FYNNEI in the germline V gene. This CDR3 is built from 15 residues. Germline trimming cut 3 bases from V and 2 bases from J; bases unmatched to any gene: 5. The CDR3 is CASSEGLAVTDTQYF. The CDR3 nucleotides are TGTGCCAGCAGTGAGGGTCTAGCGGTCACAGATACGCAGTATTTT.

The rearrangement joins TRBV21-1 to TRBJ2-5; the table assigns TRBD1, which was not confirmed against the DNA. TRBV21-1 is classified as a pseudogene. This CDR3 is built from 13 residues. Written as DNA, the CDR3 is TGTGCCAGCAGCCCTGGGCCCCAAGAGACCCAGTACTTC. This sequence encodes CASSPGPQETQYF.

This clone has a handful of counts. This chain uses TRBV5-5 with TRBJ1-5; possibly TRBD1 for D (6 bases). Germline CDR1 SGHKS, CDR2 YYEKEE (reference sequence). V lost 2 bases and J lost 2, with 8 bases in between. This CDR3 has 14 residues. CDR3 residues: CASSFEGGNQPQHF. CDR3 nucleotide sequence: TGTGCCAGCAGCTTCGAGGGGGGCAATCAGCCCCAGCATTTT.

The sample holds one count of this clone. This chain joins TRBV3-1 (or the pseudogene TRBV3-2) and TRBJ2-2; 10 bases match TRBD2. Germline CDR1 and CDR2: LGHDT and YNNKEL (reference sequence). The CDR3 has 16 amino acids. The junction had 2 bases not matched to a gene; V was cut back by 0 bases and J by 4 bases. DNA for the CDR3: TGTGCCAGCAGCCAAGACAGCGGGAGGGGCACCGGGGAGCTGTTTTTT. Its protein product is CASSQDSGRGTGELFF.